Below, 22 T cell receptor beta chains from the same sample are listed, as sequenced in a study of blood T cell repertoires in COVID-19. Profiling relied on immunoSEQ multiplex PCR, and the TCRdb table lists in-frame clones only, not all of them. The sample records around 230,000 clones, approximately 82% being singletons. The specimen sequenced was PBMCs or T cells enriched from blood (not recorded which). The source is a man aged 40-55 years who had recovered from COVID-19.

The chain recombines TRBV4-1 with TRBJ2-1; D unresolved. The CDR3 length is 15 residues. CDR1 is MGHRA, CDR2 YSYEKL, per germline. Trimming shortened V by 1 base and J by 4 bases, and 11 bases separated the two germline ends. CDR3 DNA: TGCGCCAGCAGCCAAGGGGCAGTGCCTTACAATGAGCAGTTCTTC. Translated, it gives CASSQGAVPYNEQFF.

As DNA, the CDR3 is TGTGCCAGCAGCCGGACAGGCAGCGCGTGGGGGACCTACGAGCAGTACTTC. Translation: CASSRTGSAWGTYEQYF. J is TRBJ2-7 and V is TRBV5-8; 7 bases agree with TRBD1. The CDR3 sequence is 17 residues long. Germline loops: CDR1 SGHTS, CDR2 YDEGEE. The junction had 15 bases not matched to a gene; V was cut back by 4 bases and J by 2 bases.

The genes are TRBV13 and TRBJ2-7, with D maybe TRBD2 (7 bases). Germline values: CDR1 PRHDT, CDR2 FYEKMQ (reference sequence). V lost 6 bases and J lost 0, with 12 bases in between. The CDR3 has 14 residues. The CDR3: CASSRGGPSYEQYF. The DNA for the CDR3 is TGTGCCAGCAGTAGGGGGGGACCCTCCTACGAGCAGTACTTC.

The rearrangement links TRBV6-4 to TRBJ2-3, with D possibly matching TRBD2 (7 bases). There are 15 residues in the CDR3. Germline V lookup: CDR1 MRHNA, CDR2 SNTAGT. V lost 8 bases, J lost 1 base, and 16 bases lay in between. This CDR3 is CASVNPGGRTDTQYF. The CDR3 region has the DNA TGTGCCAGCGTAAACCCCGGGGGGCGCACAGATACGCAGTATTTT.

The genes are TRBV7-9 and TRBJ1-4, with 7 bases identical to TRBD1. With 6 bases clipped from V and 7 bases from J, the junction kept 11 bases outside the gene matches. The CDR3 length is 15 residues. CDR1 SEHNR and CDR2 FQNEAQ come from the germline V gene (reference sequence). The CDR3 is CASSLQTGSGEKLFF. The CDR3 region has the DNA TGTGCCAGCAGTCTTCAGACAGGGAGCGGTGAAAAACTGTTTTTT.

The gene calls are TRBV19 and TRBJ2-2; TRBD1 matches at 9 bases. Germline V gene sequence: CDR1 LNHDA, CDR2 SQIVND (reference sequence). V dropped 9 bases and J dropped 3; count of bases not matched to a gene: 11. The CDR3 runs to 16 residues. Here the CDR3 reads CASHPPGQGYTGELFF. In DNA, the CDR3 is TGTGCCAGCCATCCTCCGGGACAGGGATACACCGGGGAGCTGTTTTTT.

This CDR3 reads CASSEAMSSNQPQHF. CDR3 in DNA: TGTGCCAGCAGTGAAGCGATGAGTAGCAATCAGCCCCAGCATTTT. The chain employs TRBV2 and TRBJ1-5; unclear D gene. The CDR3 sequence is 15 residues long. Germline CDR1 and CDR2: SNHLY and FYNNEI. V lost 0 bases, J lost 0 bases, and 6 bases lay in between.

The chain uses TRBV24-1 and TRBJ2-1, with 8 bases identical to TRBD1. The CDR3 consists of 15 residues. Germline V gene lookup returns CDR1 KGHDR and CDR2 SFDVKD. Losses at the gene ends were 4 bases for V and 5 bases for J; bases not matched to a gene: 6. CDR3 residues: CATSDPGQANNEQFF. The CDR3 bases are TGTGCCACCAGTGACCCGGGACAGGCAAACAATGAGCAGTTCTTC.

The gene calls are TRBV10-3 and TRBJ2-2, with D maybe TRBD1 (5 bases). V was clipped by 6 bases and J by 2 bases, with 25 bases between them. Germline V gene lookup returns CDR1 ENHRY and CDR2 SYGVKD. This CDR3 is built from 19 residues. The CDR3, as DNA: TGTGCCATCAGCCAACCCCAGGGAATGGGCCAGGGCAACACCGGGGAGCTGTTTTTT. Residues: CAISQPQGMGQGNTGELFF.

The rearrangement uses TRBV5-1 and TRBJ2-1; the match to TRBD1 covers 9 bases. Germline values: CDR1 SGHRS, CDR2 YFSETQ. The CDR3 spans 16 residues. J was trimmed by 6 bases and V by 0 bases; bases with no gene match: 7. CDR3 loop: CASSLGGQGGGNEQFF. For the CDR3, the DNA is TGCGCCAGCAGCTTGGGGGGACAGGGTGGAGGCAATGAGCAGTTCTTC.

The J gene is TRBJ2-1, the V gene TRBV9; 10 bases are a match to TRBD2. The germline gives CDR1 SGDLS, CDR2 YYNGEE. The CDR3 totals 17 residues. The J segment lost 4 bases and the V segment lost 0 bases, leaving 7 bases of the junction unmatched. The CDR3 region has the DNA TGTGCCAGCAGCGTAGGGCTAGCGGGGGCGACATACAATGAGCAGTTCTTC. Protein sequence: CASSVGLAGATYNEQFF.

V and J are TRBV5-1 and TRBJ2-2, with 15 positions matching TRBD2. The germline CDR1 and CDR2 sequences are SGHRS and YFSETQ. The ends lost 3 bases at V and 1 base at J; junction bases unmatched: 7. The CDR3 is 19 amino acids. The CDR3 here is CASSWPGTSGRQNTGELFF. In DNA, the CDR3 is TGCGCCAGCAGCTGGCCTGGGACTAGCGGGAGGCAGAACACCGGGGAGCTGTTTTTT.

The V gene is TRBV7-8, the J gene TRBJ2-1; D might be TRBD1 (6 bases). V lost 5 bases and J lost 2, with 25 bases in between. This CDR3 has 19 residues. Germline V gene data show CDR1 as SGHVS and CDR2 as FQNEAQ. CDR3 loop: CASSTKTWGTPKPYNEQFF. The CDR3 region has the DNA TGTGCCAGCAGCACGAAGACCTGGGGGACACCCAAGCCCTACAATGAGCAGTTCTTC.

DNA of the CDR3: TGTGCCAGCAGCCAACCCCCGGGACTAGCGGGAGAGAATGAGCAGTTCTTC. Translated, it gives CASSQPPGLAGENEQFF. The rearrangement links TRBV7-6 to TRBJ2-1, with TRBD2 matching 14 bases. J was trimmed by 7 bases and V by 5 bases; bases with no gene match: 10. The CDR3 extends over 17 amino acids. The germline gives CDR1 SGHVS, CDR2 FNYEAQ.

CDR3: CASSFRQGGSWATQYF. The DNA for the CDR3 is TGTGCCAGCAGCTTTCGCCAGGGGGGATCGTGGGCGACCCAGTACTTC. The chain combines TRBV11-2 with TRBJ2-5, with TRBD1 as a possible D gene (7 bases). This CDR3 has 16 amino acids. The germline V gene encodes CDR1 SGHAT and CDR2 FQNNGV. The ends were cut back, 3 bases at V and 7 bases at J, with 21 bases in the middle.

This clone was detected a few times. The V call is TRBV24-1, the J call TRBJ1-2, with a weak D call TRBD1 (5 bases). Trimming shortened V by 1 base and J by 12 bases, and 14 bases separated the two germline ends. The CDR3 extends over 13 amino acids. The germline CDR1 and CDR2 sequences are KGHDR and SFDVKD. The CDR3 coding sequence is TGTGCCACCAGTGATTTTGCAGGGTCCGATCACACCTTC. It encodes CATSDFAGSDHTF.

This clone is a singleton in its sample. The chain employs TRBV7-3 and TRBJ2-1; 14 positions match TRBD2. Germline V CDR1 and CDR2: SGHTA, FQGTGA. The junction had 7 bases not matched to a gene; V was cut back by 2 bases and J by 10 bases. This CDR3 is built from 16 residues. CDR3 in amino acids: CASSLRGLAGVREQFF. The CDR3, as DNA: TGTGCCAGCAGCTTACGGGGACTAGCGGGAGTTAGGGAGCAGTTCTTC.

V usage is TRBV5-1 and J usage is TRBJ1-2; 7 nucleotides match TRBD1. Germline-derived CDR1 and CDR2 are SGHRS and YFSETQ. The CDR3 length is 15 residues. Germline trimming cut 0 bases from V and 0 bases from J; bases unmatched to any gene: 2. CDR3 residues: CASSLGQGANYGYTF. The CDR3 bases are TGCGCCAGCAGCTTGGGCCAGGGGGCTAACTATGGCTACACCTTC.

This chain uses TRBV2 with TRBJ2-3; D is possibly TRBD1 (6 bases). The CDR3 covers 15 residues. The V gene's germline CDR1 is SNHLY and CDR2 FYNNEI. Between the trimmed V and J ends, which lost 4 bases and 2 bases, there was a span of 13 bases. CDR3 DNA sequence: TGTGCCAGCAGTGTGAGGCAGGGGTACACAGATACGCAGTATTTT. Translation: CASSVRQGYTDTQYF.

The genes are TRBV7-8 and TRBJ1-1, with D possibly matching TRBD1 (6 bases). The V and J ends lost 5 bases and 0 bases respectively, with 19 bases between them. The CDR3 length is 17 residues. The germline V gene encodes CDR1 SGHVS and CDR2 FQNEAQ. CDR3 nucleotides: TGTGCCAGCAGCGCAAGAAGGACAGCCCTGATGAACACTGAAGCTTTCTTT. Encoded protein: CASSARRTALMNTEAFF.

The CDR3 nucleotides are TGTGCCAGCAGCCTCGTGAGGGCCGGGGAGCTGTTTTTT. Translated: CASSLVRAGELFF. The chain couples TRBV7-6 to TRBJ2-2; D is perhaps TRBD2 (5 bases). The CDR3 runs 13 residues. Germline CDR1 SGHVS, CDR2 FNYEAQ. V was shortened by 5 bases and J by 6 bases, with 10 bases between the two germline ends.

The chain uses TRBV7-3 and TRBJ2-5; D gene unclear. There are 13 residues in the CDR3. V dropped 2 bases and J dropped 5 bases, with 9 bases sitting between them. The germline V gene encodes CDR1 SGHTA and CDR2 FQGTGA. CDR3 in amino acids: CASSLLVSETQYF. The DNA of the CDR3 is TGTGCCAGCAGCTTATTAGTTTCGGAGACCCAGTACTTC.